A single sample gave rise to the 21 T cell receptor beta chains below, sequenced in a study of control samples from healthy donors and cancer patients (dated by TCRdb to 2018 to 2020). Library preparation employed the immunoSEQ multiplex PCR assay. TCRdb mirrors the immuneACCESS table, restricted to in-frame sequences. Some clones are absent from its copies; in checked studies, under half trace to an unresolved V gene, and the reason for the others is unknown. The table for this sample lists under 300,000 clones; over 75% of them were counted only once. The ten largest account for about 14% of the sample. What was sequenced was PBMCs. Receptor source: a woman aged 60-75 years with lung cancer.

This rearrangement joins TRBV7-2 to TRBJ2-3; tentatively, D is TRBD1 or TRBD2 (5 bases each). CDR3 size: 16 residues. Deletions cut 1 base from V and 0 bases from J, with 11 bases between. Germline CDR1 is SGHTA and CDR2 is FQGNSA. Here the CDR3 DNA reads TGTGCCAGCAGCTTAGGGGTGGGGGAGAGCACAGATACGCAGTATTTT. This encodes CASSLGVGESTDTQYF.

The CDR3 DNA follows: TGTGCCAGCAGCGTGAGGGGTGGCACTGAAGCTTTCTTT. Encoded protein: CASSVRGGTEAFF. This rearrangement joins TRBV5-8 to TRBJ1-1; a weak D match, TRBD1 (5 bases). Germline CDR1 SGHTS, CDR2 YDEGEE. The CDR3 loop spans 13 amino acids. Trimming cost V 4 bases and J 4 bases, with 11 bases left between them.

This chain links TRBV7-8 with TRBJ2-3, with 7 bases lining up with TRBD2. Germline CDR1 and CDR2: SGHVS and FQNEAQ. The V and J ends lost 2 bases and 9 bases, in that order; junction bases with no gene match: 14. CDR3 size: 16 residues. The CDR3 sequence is CASSLQAGPREGTQYF. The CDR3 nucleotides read TGTGCCAGCAGCTTACAAGCGGGGCCGCGTGAGGGGACGCAGTATTTT.

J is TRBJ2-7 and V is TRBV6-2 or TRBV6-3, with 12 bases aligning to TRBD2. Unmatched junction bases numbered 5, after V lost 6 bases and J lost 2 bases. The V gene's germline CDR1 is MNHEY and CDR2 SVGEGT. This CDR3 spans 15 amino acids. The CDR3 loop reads CASSVPSGRAYEQYF. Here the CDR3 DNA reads TGTGCCAGCAGCGTCCCTAGCGGGAGGGCCTACGAGCAGTACTTC.

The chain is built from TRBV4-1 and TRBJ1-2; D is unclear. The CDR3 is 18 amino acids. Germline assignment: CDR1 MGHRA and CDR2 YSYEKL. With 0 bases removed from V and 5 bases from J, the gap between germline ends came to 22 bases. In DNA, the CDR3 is TGCGCCAGCAGCCAAGAAGAGGGAAGGACCGCTCCTTCTTATGGCTACACCTTC. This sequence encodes CASSQEEGRTAPSYGYTF.

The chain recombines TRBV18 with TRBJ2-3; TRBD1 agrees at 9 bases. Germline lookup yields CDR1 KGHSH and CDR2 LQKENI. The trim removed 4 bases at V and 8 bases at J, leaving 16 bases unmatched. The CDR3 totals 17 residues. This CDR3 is CASSLSGQGPSRGTQYF. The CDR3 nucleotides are TGTGCCAGCTCACTGTCGGGACAGGGCCCCTCAAGGGGTACGCAGTATTTT. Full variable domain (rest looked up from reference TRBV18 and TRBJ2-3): NAGVMQNPRHLVRRRGQEARLRCSPMKGHSHVYWYRQLPEEGLKFMVYLQKENIIDESGMPKERFSAEFPKEGPSILRIQQVVRGDSAAYFCASSLSGQGPSRGTQYFGPGTRLTVL.

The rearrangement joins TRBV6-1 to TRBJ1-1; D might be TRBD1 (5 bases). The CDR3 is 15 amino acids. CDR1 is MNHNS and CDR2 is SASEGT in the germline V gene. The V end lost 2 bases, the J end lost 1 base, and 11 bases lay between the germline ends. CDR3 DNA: TGTGCCAGCAGTGAACAAGCGGGGCAGAACACTGAAGCTTTCTTT. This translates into CASSEQAGQNTEAFF.

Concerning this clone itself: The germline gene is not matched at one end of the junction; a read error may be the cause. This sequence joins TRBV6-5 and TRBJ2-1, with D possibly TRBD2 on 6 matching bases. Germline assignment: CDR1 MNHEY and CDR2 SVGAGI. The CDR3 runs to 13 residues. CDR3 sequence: CATSRGTINEQFF. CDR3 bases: TGTGCCACCAGTCGGGGGACGATCAATGAGCAGTTCTTC.

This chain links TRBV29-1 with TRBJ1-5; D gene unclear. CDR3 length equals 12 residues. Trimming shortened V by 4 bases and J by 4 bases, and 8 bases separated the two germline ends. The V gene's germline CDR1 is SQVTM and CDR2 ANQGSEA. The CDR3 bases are TGCAGCGTTGGGGGAGCTAATCAGCCCCAGCATTTT. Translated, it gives CSVGGANQPQHF.

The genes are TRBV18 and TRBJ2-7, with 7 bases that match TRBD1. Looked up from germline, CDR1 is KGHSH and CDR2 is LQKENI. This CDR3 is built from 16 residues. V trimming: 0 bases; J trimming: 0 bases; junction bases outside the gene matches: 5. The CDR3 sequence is CASSPPSWDSSYEQYF. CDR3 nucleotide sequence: TGTGCCAGCTCACCACCTTCTTGGGACAGCTCCTACGAGCAGTACTTC.

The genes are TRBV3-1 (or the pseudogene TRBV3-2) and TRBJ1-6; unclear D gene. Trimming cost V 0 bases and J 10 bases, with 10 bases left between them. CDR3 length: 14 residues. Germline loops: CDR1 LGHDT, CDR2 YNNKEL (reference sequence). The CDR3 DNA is TGTGCCAGCAGCCAAGATACCCGGCAATCACCCCTCCACTTT. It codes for CASSQDTRQSPLHF.

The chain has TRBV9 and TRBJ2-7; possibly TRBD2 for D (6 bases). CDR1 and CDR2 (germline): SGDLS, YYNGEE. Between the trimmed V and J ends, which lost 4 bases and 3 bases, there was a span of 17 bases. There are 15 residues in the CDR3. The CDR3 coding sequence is TGTGCCAGCAGCCCTACTAGCTTCTTCGGCTACGAGCAGTACTTC. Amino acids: CASSPTSFFGYEQYF.

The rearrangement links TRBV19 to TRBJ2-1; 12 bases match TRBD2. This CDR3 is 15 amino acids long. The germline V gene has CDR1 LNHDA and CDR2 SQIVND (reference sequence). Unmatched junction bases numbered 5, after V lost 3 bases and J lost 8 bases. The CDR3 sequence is CASSMAASGRDEQFF. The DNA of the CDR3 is TGTGCCAGTAGTATGGCGGCTAGCGGGAGGGATGAGCAGTTCTTC.

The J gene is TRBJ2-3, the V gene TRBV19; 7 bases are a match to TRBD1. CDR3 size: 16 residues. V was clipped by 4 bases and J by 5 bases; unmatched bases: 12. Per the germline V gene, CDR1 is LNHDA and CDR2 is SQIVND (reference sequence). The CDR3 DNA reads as TGTGCCAGTAGTAAGACAGCACAGGGGATCATAGATACGCAGTATTTT. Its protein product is CASSKTAQGIIDTQYF.

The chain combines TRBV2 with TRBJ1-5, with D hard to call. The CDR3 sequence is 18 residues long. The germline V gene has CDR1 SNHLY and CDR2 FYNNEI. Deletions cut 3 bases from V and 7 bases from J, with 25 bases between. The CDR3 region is CASSEVSRSSGGDQPQHF. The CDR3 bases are TGTGCCAGCAGTGAGGTCTCGAGGTCCTCCGGAGGAGACCAGCCCCAGCATTTT.

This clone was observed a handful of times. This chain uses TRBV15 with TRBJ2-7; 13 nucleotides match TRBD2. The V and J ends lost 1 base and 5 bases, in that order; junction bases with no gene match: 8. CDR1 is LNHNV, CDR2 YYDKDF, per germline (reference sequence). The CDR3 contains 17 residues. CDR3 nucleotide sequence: TGTGCCACCAGCAGAGCCCGGACTAGCGGGAGTCCCAACGAGCAGTACTTC. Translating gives CATSRARTSGSPNEQYF.

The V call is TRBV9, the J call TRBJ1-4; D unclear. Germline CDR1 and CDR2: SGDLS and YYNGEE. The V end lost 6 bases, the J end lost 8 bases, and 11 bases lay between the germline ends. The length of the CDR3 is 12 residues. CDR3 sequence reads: CASTSPGEKLFF. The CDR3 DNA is TGTGCCAGCACCTCCCCGGGGGAAAAACTGTTTTTT.

The CDR3 loop reads CASSPRLTTEAFF. The CDR3 region has the DNA TGTGCCAGCAGTCCTCGACTGACCACTGAAGCTTTCTTT. The chain joins TRBV12-3 or TRBV12-4 to TRBJ1-1; D remains ambiguous. The CDR3 is 13 residues long. V lost 5 bases, J lost 4 bases, and 11 bases lay in between.

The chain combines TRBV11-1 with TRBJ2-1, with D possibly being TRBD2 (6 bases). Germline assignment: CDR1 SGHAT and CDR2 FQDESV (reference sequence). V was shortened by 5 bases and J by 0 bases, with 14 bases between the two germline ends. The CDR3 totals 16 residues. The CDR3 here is CASSPPGGVSYNEQFF. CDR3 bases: TGTGCCAGCAGCCCACCCGGCGGGGTCTCCTACAATGAGCAGTTCTTC.

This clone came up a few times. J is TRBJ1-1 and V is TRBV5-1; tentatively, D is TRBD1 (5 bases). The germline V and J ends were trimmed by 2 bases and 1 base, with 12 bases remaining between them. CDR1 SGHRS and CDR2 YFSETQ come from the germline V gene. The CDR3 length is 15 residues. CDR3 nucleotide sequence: TGCGCCAGCAGCTTATCGACAGTGGGGAACACTGAAGCTTTCTTT. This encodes CASSLSTVGNTEAFF.

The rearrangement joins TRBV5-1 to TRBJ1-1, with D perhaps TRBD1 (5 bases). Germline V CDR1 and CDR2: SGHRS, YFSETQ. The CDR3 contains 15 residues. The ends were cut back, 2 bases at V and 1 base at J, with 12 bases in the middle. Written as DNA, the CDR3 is TGCGCCAGCAGCTTTTCCAGGGCTCCGAACACTGAAGCTTTCTTT. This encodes CASSFSRAPNTEAFF.